Each of the 10 T cell receptor beta chains below was sequenced from the same sample in a study of identical twins. TCRdb reprocessed the 5' RACE reads with MiXCR, giving one entry per CDR3 protein. The sample consists of 420,000 or so distinct CDR3 sequences, 15% to 20% of them appearing once. Sequences were obtained from naive T cells sorted from blood. Receptors were obtained from a man in his fifties in good health.

The chain employs TRBV6-5 and TRBJ2-5; TRBD1 agrees at 8 bases. The V gene's germline CDR1 is MNHEY and CDR2 SVGAGI. Trimming removed 4 bases from V and 5 bases from J; junction bases left unmatched: 6. CDR3 size: 14 residues. The CDR3 protein is CASSSGQGSETQYF. The CDR3 DNA follows: TGTGCCAGCAGTTCCGGACAGGGATCGGAGACCCAGTACTTC.

This clonotype was counted ten times or more. This sequence joins TRBV14 and TRBJ1-2; D might be TRBD1 (6 bases). The CDR3 is 16 amino acids. The ends were cut back, 0 bases at V and 3 bases at J, with 14 bases in the middle. Per germline, CDR1 SGHDN and CDR2 FVKESK. CDR3 coding DNA: TGTGCCAGCAGCCAAGATAAGGGGGACAACTACTATGGCTACACCTTC. Protein product: CASSQDKGDNYYGYTF.

This clonotype was counted at least ten times. The chain uses TRBV5-1 and TRBJ2-1, with 9 bases aligning to TRBD1. The germline V gene has CDR1 SGHRS and CDR2 YFSETQ. Trimming at V came to 3 bases and at J to 6 bases, leaving 4 bases not matched to a gene. The CDR3 is 14 amino acids. CDR3 sequence: CASSSGQGGNEQFF. The CDR3 DNA sequence: TGCGCCAGCAGCTCGGGACAGGGAGGCAATGAGCAGTTCTTC.

V usage is TRBV9 and J usage is TRBJ2-2; 10 positions match TRBD2. The CDR3 loop spans 14 amino acids. Germline V gene sequence: CDR1 SGDLS, CDR2 YYNGEE. V was clipped by 4 bases and J by 6 bases; unmatched bases: 3. In DNA, the CDR3 is TGTGCCAGCAGCAAGCGGGGGGGCCCCGGGGAGCTGTTTTTT. Translating it yields CASSKRGGPGELFF.

This chain links TRBV29-1 with TRBJ2-3; the D gene is possibly TRBD2 (5 bases). CDR1 is SQVTM, CDR2 ANQGSEA, per germline. This CDR3 contains 9 residues. CDR3 sequence (DNA): TGCAAACGGGGTAGCTCACCGTATTTT. It yields the protein CKRGSSPYF.

The genes are TRBV5-1 and TRBJ2-3; D ambiguous. Trimming took off 2 bases at V and 4 bases at J, with 5 bases between the two ends. The CDR3 loop spans 12 amino acids. CDR1 is SGHRS, CDR2 YFSETQ, per germline. The CDR3 region has the DNA TGCGCCAGCAGCTTACAGCCAGATACGCAGTATTTT. Protein sequence: CASSLQPDTQYF.

This clonotype appeared a few times. This chain joins TRBV6-2 or TRBV6-3 and TRBJ2-7, with D possibly TRBD1 on 6 matching bases. Trimming shortened V by 6 bases and J by 1 base, and 13 bases separated the two germline ends. The CDR3 runs 14 residues. Per germline, CDR1 MNHEY and CDR2 SVGEGT. The CDR3 loop is CASSHGTSSYEQYF. The CDR3 region has the DNA TGTGCCAGCAGCCACGGGACATCTTCCTACGAGCAGTACTTC.

This chain uses TRBV14 with TRBJ1-1, with a weak D call TRBD1 (5 bases). The CDR3 runs to 13 residues. The V end was cut by 2 bases, the J end by 8 bases, with 12 bases between. Germline V gene lookup returns CDR1 SGHDN and CDR2 FVKESK. DNA of the CDR3: TGTGCCAGCAGCCAAAACGCGGGACCAGAAGCTTTCTTT. Translation gives CASSQNAGPEAFF.

The chain carries TRBV29-1 and TRBJ1-2, with no clear D. The CDR3 consists of 13 residues. Looked up from germline, CDR1 is SQVTM and CDR2 is ANQGSEA. Trimming shortened V by 6 bases and J by 8 bases, and 19 bases separated the two germline ends. The CDR3: CSVPVHPSSGYTF. The CDR3 nucleotides are TGCAGCGTCCCCGTACATCCCTCTTCGGGCTACACCTTC.

This chain connects TRBV5-1 to TRBJ2-3; 9 bases map to TRBD2. Germline lookup yields CDR1 SGHRS and CDR2 YFSETQ. The CDR3 spans 16 residues. The junction had 9 bases not matched to a gene; V was cut back by 6 bases and J by 1 base. CDR3 loop: CASTAGGQTGTDTQYF. For the CDR3, the DNA is TGCGCCAGCACCGCGGGGGGGCAGACCGGCACAGATACGCAGTATTTT.